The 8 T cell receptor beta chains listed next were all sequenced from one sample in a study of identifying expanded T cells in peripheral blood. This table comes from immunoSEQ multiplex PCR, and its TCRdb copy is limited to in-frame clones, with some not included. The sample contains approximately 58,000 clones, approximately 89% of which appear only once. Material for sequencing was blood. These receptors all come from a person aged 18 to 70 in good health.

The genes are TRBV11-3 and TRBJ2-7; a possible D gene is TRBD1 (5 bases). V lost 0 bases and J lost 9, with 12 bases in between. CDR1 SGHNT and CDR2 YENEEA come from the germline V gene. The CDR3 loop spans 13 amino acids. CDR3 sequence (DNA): TGTGCCAGCAGCTTAGATCTGGGGCAGCCGCAGTACTTC. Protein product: CASSLDLGQPQYF.

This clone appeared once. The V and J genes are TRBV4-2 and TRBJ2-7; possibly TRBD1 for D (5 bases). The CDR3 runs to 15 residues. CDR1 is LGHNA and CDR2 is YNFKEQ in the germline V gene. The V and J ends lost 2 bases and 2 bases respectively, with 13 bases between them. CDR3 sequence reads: CASSQLFKGPYEQYF. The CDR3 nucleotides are TGTGCCAGCAGCCAATTATTCAAGGGGCCCTACGAGCAGTACTTC.

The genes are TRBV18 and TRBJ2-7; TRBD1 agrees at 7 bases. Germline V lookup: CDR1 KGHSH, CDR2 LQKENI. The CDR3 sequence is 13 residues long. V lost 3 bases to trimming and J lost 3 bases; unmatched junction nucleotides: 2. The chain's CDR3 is CASSPAGGYEQYF. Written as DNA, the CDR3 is TGTGCCAGCTCACCGGCAGGGGGCTACGAGCAGTACTTC.

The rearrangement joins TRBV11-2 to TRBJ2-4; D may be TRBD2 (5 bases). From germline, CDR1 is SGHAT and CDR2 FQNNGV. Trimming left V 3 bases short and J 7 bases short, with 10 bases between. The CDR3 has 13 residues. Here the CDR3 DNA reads TGTGCCAGCAGCTTCGGAGGAACGAACATTCAGTACTTC. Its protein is CASSFGGTNIQYF.

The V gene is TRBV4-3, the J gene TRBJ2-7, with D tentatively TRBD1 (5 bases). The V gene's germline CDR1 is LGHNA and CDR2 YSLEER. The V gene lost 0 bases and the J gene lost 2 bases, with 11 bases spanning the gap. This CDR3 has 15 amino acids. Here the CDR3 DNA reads TGCGCCAGCAGCCAAGAGCAGGACACGGCCTACGAGCAGTACTTC. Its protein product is CASSQEQDTAYEQYF.

The CDR3 loop reads CASSLRDRDYLNYGYTF. CDR3 sequence (DNA): TGTGCCAGCAGCTTACGGGACCGGGACTATCTCAACTATGGCTACACCTTC. This chain connects TRBV11-3 to TRBJ1-2; a weak D match, TRBD1 (5 bases). V shed 2 bases and J shed 2 bases, with 18 bases lying between them. This CDR3 comprises 17 residues. Germline CDR1 SGHNT, CDR2 YENEEA.

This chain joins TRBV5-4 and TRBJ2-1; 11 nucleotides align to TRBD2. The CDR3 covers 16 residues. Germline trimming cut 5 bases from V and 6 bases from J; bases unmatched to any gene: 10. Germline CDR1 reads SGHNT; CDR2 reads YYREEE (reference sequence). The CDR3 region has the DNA TGTGCCAGCAGTTTCCAAAGACTAGCGGGGCCCAATGAGCAGTTCTTC. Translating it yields CASSFQRLAGPNEQFF.

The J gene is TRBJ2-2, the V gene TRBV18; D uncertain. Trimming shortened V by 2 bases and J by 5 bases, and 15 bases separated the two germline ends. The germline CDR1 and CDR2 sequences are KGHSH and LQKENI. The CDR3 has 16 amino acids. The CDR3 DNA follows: TGTGCCAGCTCACCATCTAGAGGAACCGGGACCGGGGAGCTGTTTTTT. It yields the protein CASSPSRGTGTGELFF.